What follows is one T cell receptor (beta chain) and its context. Generated by immunoSEQ multiplex PCR, the TCRdb table keeps only in-frame clones and is missing some. The table includes around 250,000 clones, approximately 77% detected once. V gave up 1 base and J gave up 0 bases; unmatched junction bases: 7. Germline V gene sequence: CDR1 MNHEY, CDR2 SMNVEV (reference sequence). This CDR3 is built from 19 residues. This entry belongs to a study of blood T cell repertoires in COVID-19. This sequence originates from a young woman with acute or convalescent COVID-19. The chain employs TRBV27 and TRBJ2-2, with 11 nucleotides matching TRBD2. The sequencing sample was made of peripheral blood. For the CDR3, the DNA is TGTGCCAGCAGTTTATTTGGGACTAGCGGAATTACGAACACCGGGGAGCTGTTTTTT. The encoded protein is CASSLFGTSGITNTGELFF.